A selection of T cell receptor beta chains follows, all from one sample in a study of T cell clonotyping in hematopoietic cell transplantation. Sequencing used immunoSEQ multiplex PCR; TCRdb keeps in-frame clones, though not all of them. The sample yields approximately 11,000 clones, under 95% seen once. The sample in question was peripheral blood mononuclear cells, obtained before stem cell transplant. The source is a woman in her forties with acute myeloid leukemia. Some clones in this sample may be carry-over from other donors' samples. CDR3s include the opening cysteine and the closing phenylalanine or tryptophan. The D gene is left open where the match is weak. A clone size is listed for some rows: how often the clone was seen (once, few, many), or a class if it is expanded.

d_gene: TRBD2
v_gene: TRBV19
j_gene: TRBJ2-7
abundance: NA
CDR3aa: CASSKREGLYEQYF
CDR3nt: TGTGCCAGTAGTAAGCGGGAGGGCCTCTACGAGCAGTACTTC

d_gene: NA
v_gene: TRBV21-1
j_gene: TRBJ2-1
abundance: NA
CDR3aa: CASSPLKGVRDTKYNEQFF
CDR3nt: TGTGCCAGCAGCCCCTTGAAAGGGGTCCGGGACACGAAGTACAATGAGCAGTTCTTC

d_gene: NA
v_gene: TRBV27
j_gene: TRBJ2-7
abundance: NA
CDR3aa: CASSLLPGTDYEQYF
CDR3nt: TGTGCCAGCAGTTTACTCCCCGGGACGGACTACGAGCAGTACTTC

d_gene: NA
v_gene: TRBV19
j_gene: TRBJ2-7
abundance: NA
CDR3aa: CASSNTGNNEQYF
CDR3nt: TGTGCCAGTAGTAATACAGGGAACAACGAGCAGTACTTC

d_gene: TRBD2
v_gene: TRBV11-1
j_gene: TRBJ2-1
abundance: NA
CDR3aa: CASTGTSGRRGYNEQFF
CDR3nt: TGTGCCAGTACCGGGACTAGCGGGAGAAGGGGTTACAATGAGCAGTTCTTC

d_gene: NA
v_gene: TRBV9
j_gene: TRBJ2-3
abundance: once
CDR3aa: CASSAGVLSTDTQYF
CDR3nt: TGTGCCAGCAGCGCAGGGGTCCTCAGTACAGATACGCAGTATTTT

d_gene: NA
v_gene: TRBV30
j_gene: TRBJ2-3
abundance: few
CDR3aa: CAWSVRNSDTQYF
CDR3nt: TGTGCCTGGAGTGTACGTAATTCAGATACGCAGTATTTT

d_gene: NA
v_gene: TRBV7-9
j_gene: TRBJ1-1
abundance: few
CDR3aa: CASSLDGGHTEAFF
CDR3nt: TGTGCCAGCAGCTTAGATGGGGGCCACACTGAAGCTTTCTTT

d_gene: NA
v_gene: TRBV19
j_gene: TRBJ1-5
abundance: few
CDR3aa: CASSIDKAGPNQPQHF
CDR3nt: TGTGCCAGTAGTATAGATAAAGCGGGGCCAAATCAGCCCCAGCATTTT

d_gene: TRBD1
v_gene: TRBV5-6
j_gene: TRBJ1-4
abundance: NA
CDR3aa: CASSLTGVEKLFF
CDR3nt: TGTGCCAGCAGCTTAACAGGGGTTGAAAAACTGTTTTTT

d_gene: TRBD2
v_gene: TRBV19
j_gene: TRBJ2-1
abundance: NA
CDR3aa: CASSKRGLAGDIAYNEQFF
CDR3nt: TGTGCCAGTAGCAAGAGGGGACTAGCGGGAGATATCGCCTACAATGAGCAGTTCTTC

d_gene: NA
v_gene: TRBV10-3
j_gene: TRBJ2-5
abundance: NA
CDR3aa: CAISGQQLQETQYF
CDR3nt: TGTGCCATATCGGGACAACAACTCCAAGAGACCCAGTACTTC

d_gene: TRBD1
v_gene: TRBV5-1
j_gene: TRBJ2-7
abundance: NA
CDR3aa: CASTSSGQGFPYEQYF
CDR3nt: TGCGCCAGCACTTCTTCGGGACAGGGTTTTCCCTACGAGCAGTACTTC